The 12 T cell receptor beta chains listed next were all sequenced from one sample in a study of blood T cell repertoires in COVID-19. The assay was immunoSEQ multiplex PCR, and TCRdb's table has in-frame clones only and misses some. The sample holds around 470,000 clones, about 90% seen once. The sequencing input was PBMCs or T cells enriched from blood (not recorded which). The receptors shown here come from a man aged 18 to 29 who had recovered from COVID-19.

The CDR3 spells CASSLGRRGEQYF. CDR3 nucleotide sequence: TGTGCCAGCAGCCTCGGGAGACGGGGCGAGCAGTACTTC. The chain carries TRBV6-5 and TRBJ2-7, with D maybe TRBD2 (6 bases). The CDR3 covers 13 residues. With 6 bases removed from V and 6 bases from J, the gap between germline ends came to 15 bases. The V gene's germline CDR1 is MNHEY and CDR2 SVGAGI.

The chain combines TRBV7-9 with TRBJ1-1; the match to TRBD1 covers 7 bases. The CDR3 has 15 residues. Germline-derived CDR1 and CDR2 are SEHNR and FQNEAQ (reference sequence). V lost 0 bases, J lost 4 bases, and 5 bases stayed unmatched. In nucleotides, the CDR3 is TGTGCCAGCAGCTTAGCAGGGGGCTCGGGCACTGAAGCTTTCTTT. Translation gives CASSLAGGSGTEAFF.

The chain employs TRBV19 and TRBJ2-7; possible D gene TRBD1, 6 bases. The CDR3 length is 15 residues. The V gene's germline CDR1 is LNHDA and CDR2 SQIVND (reference sequence). Trimming pared 2 bases from V and 3 bases from J, leaving 14 bases between. The DNA for the CDR3 is TGTGCCAGTAGTATATTAGGGGGACACTTCTACGAGCAGTACTTC. It encodes CASSILGGHFYEQYF.

This chain uses TRBV2 with TRBJ1-1; maybe TRBD1 (6 bases). Germline V gives CDR1 SNHLY, CDR2 FYNNEI. V lost 4 bases, J lost 5 bases, and 8 bases lay in between. CDR3 size: 12 residues. CDR3 protein: CASSVQGTEAFF. In DNA, the CDR3 is TGTGCCAGCAGTGTACAGGGTACTGAAGCTTTCTTT. Combining the CDR3 with reference TRBV2 and TRBJ1-1 gives the whole variable domain EPEVTQTPSHQVTQMGQEVILRCVPISNHLYFYWYRQILGQKVEFLVSFYNNEISEKSEIFDDQFSVERPDGSNFTLKIRSTKLEDSAMYFCASSVQGTEAFFGQGTRLTVV.

The count of this clone is one. The rearrangement joins TRBV27 to TRBJ1-4, with unresolved D. The CDR3 consists of 15 residues. Per germline, CDR1 MNHEY and CDR2 SMNVEV (reference sequence). Between the trimmed V and J ends, which lost 0 bases and 4 bases, there was a span of 9 bases. The chain's CDR3 is CASSLSLTGNEKLFF. The CDR3 DNA reads as TGTGCCAGCAGTTTATCTTTGACGGGTAATGAAAAACTGTTTTTT.

This chain's CDR3 is CASSPQVNYGYTF. CDR3 DNA: TGTGCCAGCAGTCCACAGGTTAACTATGGCTACACCTTC. The chain carries TRBV12-3 or TRBV12-4 and TRBJ1-2; D perhaps matches TRBD1 (5 bases). V lost 5 bases and J lost 1, with 8 bases in between. This CDR3 is 13 amino acids long.

In this sample, this clone turned up once. The gene calls are TRBV27 and TRBJ2-7; 9 bases fit TRBD1. Trimming removed 3 bases from V and 2 bases from J; junction bases left unmatched: 11. The CDR3 is 17 residues long. CDR1 and CDR2 from the germline V gene are MNHEY and SMNVEV (reference sequence). CDR3 residues: CASSLKGPGQGTYEQYF. Here the CDR3 DNA reads TGTGCCAGCAGTTTGAAGGGACCGGGACAGGGAACCTACGAGCAGTACTTC.

The rearrangement links TRBV7-9 to TRBJ1-4; tentative D call: TRBD1 (5 bases). This CDR3 contains 13 residues. Germline values: CDR1 SEHNR, CDR2 FQNEAQ (reference sequence). Trimming removed 3 bases at V and 10 bases at J, with 12 bases between. CDR3: CASSLQGIAKLFF. In DNA, the CDR3 is TGTGCCAGCAGCTTGCAGGGAATCGCAAAACTGTTTTTT.

This clone has only one observation. The chain recombines TRBV11-1 with TRBJ2-1, with TRBD1 matching over 9 bases. Germline V CDR1 and CDR2: SGHAT, FQDESV (reference sequence). V gave up 3 bases and J gave up 8 bases; unmatched junction bases: 8. This CDR3 has 15 amino acids. The DNA for the CDR3 is TGTGCCAGCAGCTTCGGGACAGGGAAGAGCGATGAGCAGTTCTTC. It is translated as CASSFGTGKSDEQFF.

This sequence joins TRBV28 and TRBJ1-5, with 7 nucleotides matching TRBD1. Unmatched junction bases numbered 12, after V lost 4 bases and J lost 3 bases. Germline loops: CDR1 MDHEN, CDR2 SYDVKM. The CDR3 length is 17 residues. The CDR3 loop is CASSSPRDRTVNQPQHF. Here the CDR3 DNA reads TGTGCCAGCAGTTCACCTAGGGACAGAACCGTCAATCAGCCCCAGCATTTT.

The chain links TRBV5-8 to TRBJ1-2; 9 bases line up with TRBD1. The CDR3 consists of 15 residues. Looked up from germline, CDR1 is SGHTS and CDR2 is YDEGEE. V trimming: 4 bases; J trimming: 8 bases; junction bases outside the gene matches: 12. The CDR3 region has the DNA TGTGCCAGCAGCCCATGGGACAGGGCAACGCGGGGCTACACCTTC. This translates into CASSPWDRATRGYTF.

The rearrangement uses TRBV28 and TRBJ2-2, with D unresolved. This CDR3 is 14 amino acids long. V dropped 2 bases and J dropped 3 bases, with 7 bases sitting between them. Germline V gives CDR1 MDHEN, CDR2 SYDVKM. This CDR3 is CASSLETYTGELFF. DNA for the CDR3: TGTGCCAGCAGTTTAGAGACTTACACCGGGGAGCTGTTTTTT.